Presented here are 21 T cell receptor beta chains from one specimen sequenced in a study of identifying expanded T cells in peripheral blood. Clones were sequenced by immunoSEQ multiplex PCR, and TCRdb holds only the in-frame ones, with some missing. Of around 60,000 clones listed, roughly four fifths are singletons. Sequenced sample: blood. These receptors originate from a person aged 18 to 70 in good health.

This sequence joins TRBV6-5 and TRBJ1-2; 7 bases are shared with TRBD1. The ends lost 8 bases at V and 6 bases at J; junction bases unmatched: 12. The CDR3 loop spans 14 amino acids. Germline V gives CDR1 MNHEY, CDR2 SVGAGI. CDR3 DNA: TGTGCCAGCCATAAGGGCCAGGGGGGGAATGGCTACACCTTC. Its protein product is CASHKGQGGNGYTF.

The CDR3 sequence is CASSSDEGETQYF. The CDR3 nucleotides read TGTGCCAGTAGTTCCGACGAGGGGGAGACCCAGTACTTC. The rearrangement links TRBV19 to TRBJ2-5; D tentatively fits TRBD1 or TRBD2 (5 bases each). CDR3 size: 13 residues. Trimming pared 5 bases from V and 5 bases from J, leaving 12 bases between. Germline V lookup: CDR1 LNHDA, CDR2 SQIVND (reference sequence).

The V call is TRBV2, the J call TRBJ1-6, with D uncertain. The CDR3 loop spans 14 amino acids. The V end was cut by 1 base, the J end by 5 bases, with 6 bases between. CDR1 and CDR2 from the germline V gene are SNHLY and FYNNEI. The CDR3 loop reads CASSEETDNSPLHF. The CDR3 nucleotides are TGTGCCAGCAGTGAAGAGACCGATAATTCACCCCTCCACTTT.

This clone has just a few counts. The germline gene is not matched at one end of the junction; a read error may be the cause. V gene TRBV7-9 combines with J gene TRBJ1-2, with 9 bases identical to TRBD1. The CDR3 consists of 11 residues. Germline values: CDR1 SEHNR, CDR2 FQNEAQ (reference sequence). The CDR3 protein is CASSPGQGSSF. As DNA, the CDR3 is TGTGCCAGCAGCCCGGGACAGGGTTCGAGCTTC. The whole variable domain, filled in from reference TRBV7-9 and TRBJ1-2, reads DTGVSQNPRHKITKRGQNVTFRCDPISEHNRLYWYRQTLGQGPEFLTYFQNEAQLEKSRLLSDRFSAERPKGSFSTLEIQRTEQGDSAMYLCASSPGQGSSFGSGTRLTVV.

This clone was counted once. This chain joins TRBV7-2 and TRBJ2-1; 8 bases match TRBD2. The junction had 14 bases not matched to a gene; V was cut back by 3 bases and J by 7 bases. The CDR3 loop spans 17 amino acids. Germline V gene data show CDR1 as SGHTA and CDR2 as FQGNSA. The CDR3 reads CASSFPRTGGSFNEQFF. Here the CDR3 DNA reads TGTGCCAGCAGCTTCCCCCGAACGGGAGGGTCGTTTAATGAGCAGTTCTTC. Combining the CDR3 with reference TRBV7-2 and TRBJ2-1 gives the whole variable domain GAGVSQSPSNKVTEKGKDVELRCDPISGHTALYWYRQSLGQGLEFLIYFQGNSAPDKSGLPSDRFSAERTGGSVSTLTIQRTQQEDSAVYLCASSFPRTGGSFNEQFFGPGTRLTVL.

This clone has only a few counts. CDR3 sequence (DNA): TGTGCCAGTAGTATCGGTCGTAGTGGGCTAGGCTCCTACAATGAGCAGTTCTTC. Amino acids: CASSIGRSGLGSYNEQFF. This chain connects TRBV19 to TRBJ2-1, with unresolved D. Germline values: CDR1 LNHDA, CDR2 SQIVND (reference sequence). CDR3 length: 18 amino acids. V lost 3 bases and J 0 bases, leaving 18 bases between the germline ends.

This chain uses TRBV7-2 with TRBJ2-5; D unresolved. V was cut by 3 bases and J by 5 bases, with 13 bases left in between. The CDR3 loop spans 14 amino acids. Germline CDR1 reads SGHTA; CDR2 reads FQGNSA. CDR3 loop: CASSFRVPAETQYF. DNA of the CDR3: TGTGCCAGCAGCTTTAGGGTTCCCGCGGAGACCCAGTACTTC.

J is TRBJ2-1 and V is TRBV6-1; 10 bases match TRBD1. This CDR3 has 14 amino acids. The J segment lost 9 bases and the V segment lost 4 bases, leaving 6 bases of the junction unmatched. Germline V gene data show CDR1 as MNHNS and CDR2 as SASEGT. The CDR3 nucleotides are TGTGCCAGCAGTGCTAAGACAGGGGGCGTTGAGCAGTTCTTC. Its protein is CASSAKTGGVEQFF.

The rearrangement joins TRBV9 to TRBJ2-5, with TRBD2 matching 7 bases. Trimming removed 4 bases from V and 3 bases from J; junction bases left unmatched: 9. The CDR3 contains 15 residues. From germline, CDR1 is SGDLS and CDR2 YYNGEE. Here the CDR3 DNA reads TGTGCCAGCAGCCCAACGGTCCTAGCGGAAGAGACCCAGTACTTC. It specifies CASSPTVLAEETQYF.

V usage is TRBV5-1 and J usage is TRBJ2-1; tentatively, D is TRBD1 or TRBD2 (5 bases each). CDR3 size: 13 residues. Per the germline V gene, CDR1 is SGHRS and CDR2 is YFSETQ. V shed 4 bases and J shed 5 bases, with 10 bases lying between them. In DNA, the CDR3 is TGCGCCAGCAGCCCGGGACCCGACAATGAGCAGTTCTTC. It encodes CASSPGPDNEQFF.

V and J are TRBV10-2 and TRBJ2-1; a possible D gene is TRBD2 (6 bases). Trimming shortened V by 3 bases and J by 0 bases, and 9 bases separated the two germline ends. The CDR3 totals 15 residues. The germline V gene encodes CDR1 WSHSY and CDR2 SAAADI. CDR3 in amino acids: CASSDAGGSYNEQFF. The CDR3, as DNA: TGCGCCAGCAGTGACGCCGGGGGCTCCTACAATGAGCAGTTCTTC.

The V call is TRBV21-1, the J call TRBJ2-3. TRBV21-1 corresponds to a pseudogene. CDR3 size: 16 residues. The CDR3 DNA follows: TGTGCCAGCAGCAAAGAGGCAAGCCGGGCCGGAGATACGCAGTATTTT. Protein product: CASSKEASRAGDTQYF.

This clone was counted between two and nine times. The chain couples TRBV5-6 to TRBJ2-7, with 8 bases aligning to TRBD1. In germline, CDR1 is SGHDT, CDR2 YYEEEE. The CDR3 is 17 residues long. The V segment lost 4 bases and the J segment 1 base; nucleotides outside the gene matches: 13. Here the CDR3 reads CASSTDRGGGRSYEQYV. As DNA, the CDR3 is TGTGCCAGCAGCACAGACAGGGGTGGCGGAAGGTCCTACGAGCAGTACGTC.

The CDR3: CASSQDRVSNQPQHF. The CDR3 DNA sequence: TGCGCCAGCAGCCAAGACAGGGTAAGCAATCAGCCCCAGCATTTT. The rearrangement uses TRBV10-1 and TRBJ1-5, with 7 bases matching TRBD1. Germline CDR1 WNHNN, CDR2 SYGVQD (reference sequence). V dropped 6 bases and J dropped 1; count of bases not matched to a gene: 6. CDR3 length: 15 residues.

The CDR3 DNA follows: TGTGCCAGCACCAATCGGGGGGGCTACGAGCAGTACTTC. This translates into CASTNRGGYEQYF. The rearrangement uses TRBV7-9 and TRBJ2-7; 8 nucleotides match TRBD2. Trimming at V came to 7 bases and at J to 3 bases, leaving 5 bases not matched to a gene. Germline values: CDR1 SEHNR, CDR2 FQNEAQ (reference sequence). This CDR3 spans 13 amino acids.

The rearrangement joins TRBV6-1 to TRBJ1-3; D remains unclear. CDR1 and CDR2 from the germline V gene are MNHNS and SASEGT. V lost 4 bases and J 0 bases, leaving 7 bases between the germline ends. The length of the CDR3 is 14 residues. CDR3 DNA: TGTGCCAGCAGTGTTGGGGACTCTGGAAACACCATATATTTT. As protein: CASSVGDSGNTIYF.

The CDR3 coding sequence is TGTGCCAGCAGGAAGACAGGGCTGGGCAATCAGCCCCAGCATTTT. Encoded protein: CASRKTGLGNQPQHF. This rearrangement joins TRBV6-5 to TRBJ1-5; 7 positions agree with TRBD1. The CDR3 runs 15 residues. Trimming cost V 6 bases and J 2 bases; bases outside gene matches: 7. From germline, CDR1 is MNHEY and CDR2 SVGAGI.

This sequence joins TRBV7-6 and TRBJ1-3; D is possibly TRBD1 (6 bases). Germline V gene lookup returns CDR1 SGHVS and CDR2 FNYEAQ. The CDR3 loop spans 16 amino acids. Trimming cost V 3 bases and J 0 bases, with 12 bases left between them. The CDR3 reads CASSFGTRSSGNTIYF. The CDR3, as DNA: TGTGCCAGCAGCTTTGGGACAAGGAGCTCTGGAAACACCATATATTTT. Filled out from reference TRBV7-6 and TRBJ1-3, the complete variable domain reads GAGVSQSPRYKVTKRGQDVALRCDPISGHVSLYWYRQALGQGPEFLTYFNYEAQQDKSGLPNDRFSAERPEGSISTLTIQRTEQRDSAMYRCASSFGTRSSGNTIYFGEGSWLTVV.

The chain uses TRBV30 and TRBJ1-1; 10 bases fit TRBD1. Germline V CDR1 and CDR2: GTSNPN, SVGIG (reference sequence). CDR3 length equals 16 residues. The trim removed 2 bases at V and 1 base at J, leaving 7 bases unmatched. The CDR3 here is CAWSTTGGAKNTEAFF. The DNA of the CDR3 is TGTGCCTGGAGTACGACAGGGGGCGCAAAGAACACTGAAGCTTTCTTT.

This chain uses TRBV5-1 with TRBJ2-5; 8 nucleotides align to TRBD1. CDR3 length: 14 amino acids. The V gene end was trimmed by 3 bases and the J gene end by 4 bases; junction bases not matched to a gene: 5. Per the germline V gene, CDR1 is SGHRS and CDR2 is YFSETQ. CDR3 coding DNA: TGCGCCAGCAGCTCCCCTGGACAGGGAGAGACCCAGTACTTC. Its translation: CASSSPGQGETQYF.

The J gene is TRBJ2-3, the V gene TRBV28; TRBD2 aligns across 9 bases. J gave up 4 bases and V 6 bases, and 5 bases lay outside the gene matches. Germline assignment: CDR1 MDHEN and CDR2 SYDVKM. This CDR3 contains 14 residues. CDR3 DNA sequence: TGTGCCAGCAGAAATAGCGGGAGTGCAGATACGCAGTATTTT. It translates to CASRNSGSADTQYF.